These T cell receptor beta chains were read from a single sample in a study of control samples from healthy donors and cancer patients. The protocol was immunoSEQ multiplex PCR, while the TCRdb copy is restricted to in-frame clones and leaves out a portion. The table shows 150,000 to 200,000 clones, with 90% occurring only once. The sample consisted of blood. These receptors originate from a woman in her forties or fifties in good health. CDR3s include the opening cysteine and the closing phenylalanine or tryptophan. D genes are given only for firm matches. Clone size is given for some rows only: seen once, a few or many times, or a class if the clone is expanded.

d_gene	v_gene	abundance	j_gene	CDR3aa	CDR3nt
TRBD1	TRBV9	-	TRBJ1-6	CASSTLGQGINSPLHF	TGTGCCAGCAGCACCCTGGGACAGGGTATCAATTCACCCCTCCACTTT
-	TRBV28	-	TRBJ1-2	CASSPPGLDYGYTF	TGTGCCAGCAGTCCTCCGGGACTTGACTATGGCTACACCTTC
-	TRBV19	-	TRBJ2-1	CASSIRQVYNEQFF	TGTGCCAGTAGTATACGACAGGTCTACAATGAGCAGTTCTTC
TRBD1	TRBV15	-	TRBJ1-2	CATSRDPGTVPSGYTF	TGTGCCACCAGCAGAGACCCCGGGACAGTCCCTAGTGGCTACACCTTC
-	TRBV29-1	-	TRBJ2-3	CSVQGRSTDTQYF	TGCAGCGTTCAGGGGAGAAGCACAGATACGCAGTATTTT
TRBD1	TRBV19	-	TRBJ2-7	CASSRTGRPYGQYF	TGTGCCAGTAGCCGGACAGGGCGCCCCTATGGGCAGTACTTC
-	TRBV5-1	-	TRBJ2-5	CASSLGGSKETQYF	TGCGCCAGCAGCTTGGGAGGCAGCAAAGAGACCCAGTACTTC
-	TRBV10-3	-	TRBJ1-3	CAITGRGLPSSGNTIYF	TGTGCCATCACCGGACGGGGACTCCCAAGCTCTGGAAACACCATATATTTT
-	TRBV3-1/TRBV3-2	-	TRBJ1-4	CASSQRGSGANEKLFF	TGTGCCAGCAGCCAAAGGGGGAGCGGAGCTAATGAAAAACTGTTTTTT
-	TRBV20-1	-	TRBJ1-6	CSASPGYNSPLHF	TGCAGTGCTAGTCCGGGTTATAATTCACCCCTCCACTTT
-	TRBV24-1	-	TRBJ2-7	CATSDGGSYEQYF	TGTGCCACCAGTGATGGGGGATCCTACGAGCAGTACTTC
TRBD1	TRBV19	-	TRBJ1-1	CASLDPGTGWNTEAFF	TGTGCCAGCCTCGACCCCGGGACAGGGTGGAACACTGAAGCTTTCTTT
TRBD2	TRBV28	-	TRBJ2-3	CASSLITTSSIDTQYF	TGTGCCAGCAGTTTAATCACGACTAGCTCAATAGATACGCAGTATTTT
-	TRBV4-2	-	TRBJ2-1	CASSQEVRGLYNEQFF	TGTGCCAGCAGCCAAGAAGTGCGCGGTCTTTACAATGAGCAGTTCTTC
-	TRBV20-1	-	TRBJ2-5	CSALGGETQYF	TGCAGTGCCCTGGGGGGAGAGACCCAGTACTTC
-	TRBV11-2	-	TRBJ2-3	CASSLALKDTQYF	TGTGCCAGCAGCTTAGCGCTGAAAGATACGCAGTATTTT
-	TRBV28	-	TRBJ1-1	CASSLSGILRTEAFF	TGTGCCAGCAGTTTATCGGGGATCTTACGGACTGAAGCTTTCTTT
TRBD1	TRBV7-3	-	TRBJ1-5	CASSLAPPTDRANQPQHF	TGTGCCAGCAGCTTAGCCCCCCCCACCGACAGGGCAAATCAGCCCCAGCATTTT
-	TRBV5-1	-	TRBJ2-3	CASSSGGWVDTQYF	TGCGCCAGCAGCTCCGGGGGTTGGGTAGATACGCAGTATTTT
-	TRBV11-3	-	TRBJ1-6	CASSPGPGGPLHF	TGTGCCAGCAGCCCGGGCCCCGGAGGACCCCTCCACTTT
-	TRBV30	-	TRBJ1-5	CAWSVQEVSPQHF	TGTGCCTGGAGTGTACAGGAAGTATCGCCCCAGCATTTT
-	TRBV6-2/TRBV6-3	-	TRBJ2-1	CASRYRPLSGHEQFF	TGTGCCAGCAGGTACCGGCCCCTCTCTGGCCATGAGCAGTTCTTC
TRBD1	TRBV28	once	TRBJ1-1	CASSLRGTGLMNTEAFF	TGTGCCAGCAGTTTAAGGGGGACAGGGCTCATGAACACTGAAGCTTTCTTT
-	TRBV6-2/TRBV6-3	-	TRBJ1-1	CASSYTRSTEAFF	TGTGCCAGCAGTTACACCAGAAGCACTGAAGCTTTCTTT
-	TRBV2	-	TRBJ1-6	CASSVSGGSTPLHF	TGTGCCAGCAGTGTGTCGGGGGGGTCGACACCCCTCCACTTT
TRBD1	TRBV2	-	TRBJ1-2	CASSEDRGHYGYTF	TGTGCCAGCAGTGAGGACAGGGGGCACTATGGCTACACCTTC
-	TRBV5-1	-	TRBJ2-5	CASSLASGGRETQYF	TGCGCCAGCAGCTTGGCATCGGGGGGCCGAGAGACCCAGTACTTC
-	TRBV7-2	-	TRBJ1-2	CASSTPPARGYTF	TGTGCCAGCAGCACCCCTCCAGCTAGGGGCTACACCTTC
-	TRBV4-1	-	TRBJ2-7	CASSQGFSWREQYF	TGCGCCAGCAGCCAAGGTTTTTCTTGGCGAGAGCAGTACTTC
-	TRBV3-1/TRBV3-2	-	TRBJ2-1	CASSGFEGNNEQFF	TGTGCCAGCAGCGGATTCGAGGGAAACAATGAGCAGTTCTTC
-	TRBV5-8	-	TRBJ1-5	CASSLEALYQPQHF	TGTGCCAGCAGCTTGGAGGCACTCTATCAGCCCCAGCATTTT
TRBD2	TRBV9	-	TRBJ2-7	CASSVSSSGRVWEQYF	TGTGCCAGCAGCGTATCATCTAGCGGGAGGGTTTGGGAGCAGTACTTC
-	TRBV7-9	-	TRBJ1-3	CASSLVGRNSGNTIYF	TGTGCCAGCAGCTTAGTCGGGAGGAACTCTGGAAACACCATATATTTT
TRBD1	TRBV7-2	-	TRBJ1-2	CASSLVGTGEYGYTF	TGTGCCAGCAGCTTAGTAGGGACAGGGGAGTATGGCTACACCTTC
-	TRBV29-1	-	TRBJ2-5	CSVGGWETQYF	TGCAGCGTTGGAGGATGGGAGACCCAGTACTTC
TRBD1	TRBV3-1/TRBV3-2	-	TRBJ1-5	CASSQPGQNQPQHF	TGTGCCAGCAGCCAACCGGGACAGAATCAGCCCCAGCATTTT
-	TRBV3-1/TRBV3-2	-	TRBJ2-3	CASSQVGLAPADTQYF	TGTGCCAGCAGCCAAGTTGGGCTAGCCCCGGCAGATACGCAGTATTTT
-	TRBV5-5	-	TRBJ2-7	CASSLDQGMIYEQYF	TGTGCCAGCAGCTTGGACCAGGGAATGATCTACGAGCAGTACTTC
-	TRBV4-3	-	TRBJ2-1	CASSQEPSVLNEQFF	TGCGCCAGCAGCCAAGAACCTTCGGTCCTCAATGAGCAGTTCTTC
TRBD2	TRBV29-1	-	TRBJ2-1	CSVEGFGTSGYNEQFF	TGCAGCGTTGAAGGATTCGGGACTAGCGGATACAATGAGCAGTTCTTC
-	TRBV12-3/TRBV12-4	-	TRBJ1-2	CASSTTGNYGYTF	TGTGCCAGCAGTACGACAGGCAACTATGGCTACACCTTC
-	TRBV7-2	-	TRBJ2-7	CASSLRLAQKVYEQYF	TGTGCCAGCAGCTTACGTTTGGCGCAGAAAGTCTACGAGCAGTACTTC
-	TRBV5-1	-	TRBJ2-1	CASTSSGRLDEQFF	TGCGCCAGCACCTCCAGTGGCAGACTGGATGAGCAGTTCTTC
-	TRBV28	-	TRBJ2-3	CASSTPIAVSTDTQYF	TGTGCCAGCAGTACCCCAATAGCGGTTAGCACAGATACGCAGTATTTT
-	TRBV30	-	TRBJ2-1	CAGGGGGNEQFF	TGTGCCGGGGGGGGCGGGGGCAATGAGCAGTTCTTC
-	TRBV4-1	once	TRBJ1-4	CASSQEESGVYEKLFF	TGCGCCAGCAGCCAAGAGGAAAGTGGGGTGTATGAAAAACTGTTTTTT